A selection of T cell receptor beta chains follows, all from one sample in a study of a mutant IDH1 vaccine in newly diagnosed glioma. Using immunoSEQ multiplex PCR, the repertoire was profiled, and TCRdb retains in-frame clones only, with some absent. The sample records over 55,000 clones, approximately 90% being singletons. Their cognate antigens are unknown. Sequencing was performed on PBMCs, taken from a glioma patient whose treatment included an IDH1 peptide vaccine. These receptors came from a woman in her thirties or forties with glioma. Both conserved end residues are part of each CDR3. D genes are given only for firm matches. Size values are once, few and many counts, or a class for expanded clones, and some rows have none.

cdr3_nt,cdr3_aa,cdr3_length,j_call,d_call,clone_size,v_call
TGTGCCAGTCGACTAGCGGGATTCAACACCGGGGAGCTGTTTTTT,CASRLAGFNTGELFF,15,TRBJ2-2,TRBD2,NA,TRBV6-5
TGTGCCAGCATTGAATGGGGGGCCGGCTACACCTTC,CASIEWGAGYTF,12,TRBJ1-2,NA,NA,TRBV2
TGTGCTAGTGGTTTGGTATTACGGAGCTCTGGAAACACCATATATTTT,CASGLVLRSSGNTIYF,16,TRBJ1-3,NA,once,TRBV12-5
TGCGCCAGCAGAGGTAAAGAGAACACTGAAGCTTTCTTT,CASRGKENTEAFF,13,TRBJ1-1,NA,NA,TRBV5-1
TGTGCCAGCAGCTCAACAAGGGACAGGCTTATTGAGCAAGAGACCCAGTACTTC,CASSSTRDRLIEQETQYF,18,TRBJ2-5,TRBD1,NA,TRBV11-2
TGTGCCAGCAGCCCCCGGGACGGTGGTTCTGGGGCCAACGTCCTGACTTTC,CASSPRDGGSGANVLTF,17,TRBJ2-6,NA,NA,TRBV11-1
TGTGCCAGCAGAGCCGGGACAGTGCGGGATTCACCCCTCCACTTT,CASRAGTVRDSPLHF,15,TRBJ1-6,TRBD1,once,TRBV9
TGCAGCGCGACGGTGATGAACACTGAAGCTTTCTTT,CSATVMNTEAFF,12,TRBJ1-1,NA,NA,TRBV29-1
TGTGCCAGTACTCTTACGACAGGGCTGAACACTGAAGCTTTCTTT,CASTLTTGLNTEAFF,15,TRBJ1-1,TRBD1,NA,TRBV19
TGTGCCAGCAGTGAAGGACAGGGGGCGGGCACAGATACGCAGTATTTT,CASSEGQGAGTDTQYF,16,TRBJ2-3,TRBD1,NA,TRBV2
TGTGCCAGCAGCCAAGAATACGCTACCTACTACGAGCAGTACTTC,CASSQEYATYYEQYF,15,TRBJ2-7,NA,NA,TRBV4-2
TGTGCCAGCAGTAAGACCGGCAATCAGCCCCAGCATTTT,CASSKTGNQPQHF,13,TRBJ1-5,NA,once,TRBV27
TGTGCCAGCAGCTCAAACAGGGGGCGTCGGACTGAAGCTTTCTTT,CASSSNRGRRTEAFF,15,TRBJ1-1,TRBD1,NA,TRBV11-2
TGCGCCAGCCCCCGTTCAGTTAAGGGCGAGCAGTACTTC,CASPRSVKGEQYF,13,TRBJ2-7,NA,NA,TRBV23-1
TGCGCCAGCAGCCAAGTGGGCGGGATGAACACCGGGGAGCTGTTTTTT,CASSQVGGMNTGELFF,16,TRBJ2-2,NA,NA,TRBV4-3
TGTGCCAGCAGTTACAGCTACAGGGGGGGCGAGCAGTACTTC,CASSYSYRGGEQYF,14,TRBJ2-7,NA,once,TRBV6-5
TGTGCCAGCGGTCAGGGGCCTTGGAGGAAACTGTTTTTT,CASGQGPWRKLFF,13,TRBJ1-4,NA,NA,TRBV6-1
TGTGCCAGCAGCTTAACTAGGACTAGCGGGAGAACCGGGGAGCTGTTTTTT,CASSLTRTSGRTGELFF,17,TRBJ2-2,TRBD2,NA,TRBV11-2